This T cell receptor (beta chain) was recovered during a study of blood T cell repertoires in COVID-19. For the study at large: From the United States, Italy and Spain came samples of acute and convalescent COVID-19. PBMCs, B-cell-depleted T cells, or T cells provided the cDNA or gDNA that made up the material.

In the authors' methods: By means of reference gene primer amplification, nucleated cell counts were estimated. Measured with immunoSEQ multiplex PCR; TCRdb has only the in-frame clones, and not every one. The D gene and trimming were derived from the DNA, and the V and J assignments and clone size from that table. The sample includes around 200,000 clones, about 88% of them seen just once. Germline V gene sequence: CDR1 MNHEY, CDR2 SVGEGT. The CDR3 has 17 residues. Losses at the gene ends were 2 bases for V and 4 bases for J; bases not matched to a gene: 12. This clonotype was sampled from a woman older than 75 in a cohort sampled during active or convalescent COVID-19. The chain carries TRBV6-2 or TRBV6-3 and TRBJ2-7, with 9 positions matching TRBD2. The specimen was peripheral blood. The CDR3, as DNA: TGTGCCAGCAGTTACACGATTGGGCTAGCGGGGAAGTACGAGCAGTACTTC. Amino acid sequence: CASSYTIGLAGKYEQYF.